Presented here are 17 T cell receptor beta chains from one specimen sequenced in a study of T cell repertoires in cytomegalovirus infection. TCRdb re-analysed the reads in MiXCR, keeping a single row per CDR3 protein. The data show approximately 500,000 distinct CDR3 sequences, 16% seen once. What was sequenced was CD8+ T cells from PBMCs. The receptor source for this set is a human donor in good health (CMV status not recorded). Some clones in this sample may be carry-over from other donors' samples.

The genes are TRBV29-1 and TRBJ2-2; D ambiguous. Germline CDR1 is SQVTM and CDR2 is ANQGSEA. There are 14 residues in the CDR3. V gave up 0 bases and J gave up 1 base, with 6 bases separating them. In DNA, the CDR3 is TGCAGCGTTGAAGAGGGCTGGAACACCGGGGAGCTGTTTTTT. Translated, it gives CSVEEGWNTGELFF.

This clonotype was counted at least ten times. The gene calls are TRBV7-9 and TRBJ1-1; a possible D gene is TRBD1 (5 bases). CDR1 and CDR2 from the germline V gene are SEHNR and FQNEAQ (reference sequence). The CDR3 is 14 amino acids. The V end was cut by 1 base, the J end by 1 base, with 7 bases between. The DNA of the CDR3 is TGTGCCAGCAGCTTAGGGGGGGGGAACACTGAAGCTTTCTTT. Its protein product is CASSLGGGNTEAFF.

This clonotype was seen ten or more times. V usage is TRBV10-3 and J usage is TRBJ2-1; perhaps TRBD2 as D (7 bases). Germline CDR1 is ENHRY and CDR2 is SYGVKD. The CDR3 has 19 residues. The V gene lost 0 bases and the J gene lost 0 bases, with 18 bases spanning the gap. CDR3 DNA: TGTGCCATCAGTGAGTCGATCCTAAGGGGGGGCGACTCCTACAATGAGCAGTTCTTC. It codes for CAISESILRGGDSYNEQFF.

This clonotype occurred a few times. This chain uses TRBV7-7 with TRBJ2-2; maybe TRBD2 (5 bases). The CDR3 extends over 13 amino acids. Germline V CDR1 and CDR2: SSHAT, FNYEAQ (reference sequence). The V end lost 5 bases, the J end lost 4 bases, and 8 bases lay between the germline ends. The CDR3 is CASSPEGTGELFF. Here the CDR3 DNA reads TGTGCCAGCAGCCCCGAGGGCACCGGGGAGCTGTTTTTT.

This clonotype was detected ten times or more. The V and J genes are TRBV12-3 or TRBV12-4 and TRBJ1-1; D perhaps matches TRBD1 (5 bases). V was shortened by 6 bases and J by 5 bases, with 13 bases between the two germline ends. This CDR3 spans 13 amino acids. CDR3 DNA sequence: TGTGCCAGCAGCGACGGGGGAAAGACTGAAGCTTTCTTT. This gives the protein CASSDGGKTEAFF.

This clonotype was observed many times. This rearrangement joins TRBV11-2 to TRBJ2-1, with 12 bases matching TRBD2. Germline V gives CDR1 SGHAT, CDR2 FQNNGV. The CDR3 contains 16 residues. With V trimmed by 8 bases and J by 5 bases, 10 bases remained unmatched. As DNA, the CDR3 is TGTGCCAGCGGGGCCACTAGCGGGGGGTCCAACAATGAGCAGTTCTTC. It codes for CASGATSGGSNNEQFF.

The sample holds one count of this clonotype. At one of its ends the junction is not consistent with the germline gene, which may arise from a read error. This rearrangement joins TRBV2 to TRBJ1-1, with 7 bases matching TRBD1. This CDR3 is 11 amino acids long. Germline V CDR1 and CDR2: SNHLY, FYNNEI. CDR3 protein: CVSRDSPEAFF. The CDR3 nucleotides read TGTGTCAGCAGGGACAGCCCGGAAGCTTTCTTT.

This clonotype was recorded at least ten times. The V and J genes are TRBV15 and TRBJ1-1, with D maybe TRBD1 (5 bases). Germline V gene lookup returns CDR1 LNHNV and CDR2 YYDKDF (reference sequence). CDR3 size: 15 residues. Trimming shortened V by 1 base and J by 6 bases, and 15 bases separated the two germline ends. As DNA, the CDR3 is TGTGCCACCAGCAGAGCTTTTACAGGTCTGTCTGAAGCTTTCTTT. Translating it yields CATSRAFTGLSEAFF.

This clonotype has a handful of counts. J is TRBJ2-5 and V is TRBV27; 10 bases agree with TRBD2. V lost 5 bases to trimming and J lost 5 bases; unmatched junction nucleotides: 11. The CDR3 has 16 amino acids. In germline, CDR1 is MNHEY, CDR2 SMNVEV (reference sequence). The CDR3 here is CASSQVGLAGEETQYF. The CDR3 region has the DNA TGTGCCAGCAGTCAAGTAGGGCTAGCGGGAGAGGAGACCCAGTACTTC.

This clonotype showed up many times. The chain is built from TRBV6-2 or TRBV6-3 and TRBJ1-1, with 7 bases matching TRBD1. Looked up from germline, CDR1 is MNHEY and CDR2 is SVGEGT. J was trimmed by 1 base and V by 2 bases; bases with no gene match: 1. The CDR3 covers 14 residues. CDR3 DNA sequence: TGTGCCAGCAGTTACGCAGGGGGGAACACTGAAGCTTTCTTT. It encodes CASSYAGGNTEAFF.

This clonotype was seen ten or more times. The V and J genes are TRBV6-1 and TRBJ2-1; D gene unclear. Trimming cost V 2 bases and J 2 bases, with 10 bases left between them. This CDR3 has 15 residues. CDR1 is MNHNS and CDR2 is SASEGT in the germline V gene. The CDR3 sequence is CASSELAYPYNEQFF. The CDR3 coding sequence is TGTGCCAGCAGTGAATTGGCGTATCCCTACAATGAGCAGTTCTTC.

This clonotype appeared a few times. The CDR3 nucleotides are TGTGCCTGGATCGGACTAGCGGCCCCGGGGGAGACCCAGTACTTC. It translates to CAWIGLAAPGETQYF. This chain links TRBV30 with TRBJ2-5; 10 nucleotides line up with TRBD2. V shed 4 bases, J shed 5 bases, and the junction held 10 bases outside the gene matches. The CDR3 is made up of 15 amino acids. The V gene's germline CDR1 is GTSNPN and CDR2 SVGIG (reference sequence).

Only a few counts were recorded for this clonotype. This rearrangement joins TRBV27 to TRBJ1-1; 7 positions match TRBD1. The CDR3 is made up of 16 amino acids. The germline V gene has CDR1 MNHEY and CDR2 SMNVEV (reference sequence). The junction had 12 bases not matched to a gene; V was cut back by 2 bases and J by 6 bases. The CDR3 DNA is TGTGCCAGCAGTTTAAGCCGGGACAGCCTTGGCGCTGAAGCTTTCTTT. This sequence encodes CASSLSRDSLGAEAFF.

This clonotype was seen repeatedly, ten times or more. V usage is TRBV12-3 or TRBV12-4 and J usage is TRBJ2-5, with 12 bases fitting TRBD2. The CDR3 covers 17 residues. V was pared by 2 bases and J by 2 bases, with 6 bases of the junction left unmatched. As DNA, the CDR3 is TGTGCCAGCAGTTTAAGTCTAGCGGGGGGGACACAAGAGACCCAGTACTTC. It encodes CASSLSLAGGTQETQYF.

This clonotype was detected only a few times. The J gene is TRBJ2-7, the V gene TRBV27, with 7 bases lining up with TRBD2. Trimming cost V 6 bases and J 2 bases; bases outside gene matches: 10. The germline CDR1 and CDR2 sequences are MNHEY and SMNVEV (reference sequence). The CDR3 contains 15 residues. The CDR3 bases are TGTGCCAGCAGGACCGGGAGGCAGGACACCTACGAGCAGTACTTC. Its translation is CASRTGRQDTYEQYF.

The chain combines TRBV25-1 with TRBJ2-5, with TRBD2 matching over 7 bases. Germline V lookup: CDR1 MGHDK, CDR2 SYGVNS. J lost 2 bases, V lost 0 bases, and 3 bases had no gene match. The CDR3 runs 15 residues. CDR3: CASSEYTGGQETQYF. The CDR3, as DNA: TGTGCCAGCAGTGAATATACCGGGGGGCAAGAGACCCAGTACTTC.

With respect to this clonotype: The conserved phenylalanine or tryptophan normally closing the CDR3 is absent here, so this likely arose from a read error. It is unclear where the CDR3 begins or ends on the DNA, so no DNA is shown, and the CDR3 is as TCRdb lists it. The chain carries TRBV13 and TRBJ2-7. CDR1 and CDR2 (germline): PRHDT, FYEKMQ (reference sequence). From its first to its last residue, the CDR3 has 13 amino acids. Here the CDR3 reads CASSLAPSYEQCL.